The 9 T cell receptor beta chains below all came from one sample that was sequenced in a study of cytomegalovirus exposure and HLA in healthy donors. It was with 60 Vbeta and 13 Jbeta primers that the PCR ran. TCRdb's copy holds only in-frame clones and misses some; the assay was immunoSEQ multiplex PCR. The sample shows around 120,000 clones, around three quarters of them seen only once. Sequenced material: PBMCs. These receptors all come from a woman aged 45-65 years in good health and CMV-seronegative.

The rearrangement uses TRBV7-8 and TRBJ2-4; maybe TRBD1 (6 bases). V lost 4 bases and J lost 5, with 21 bases in between. Per germline, CDR1 SGHVS and CDR2 FQNEAQ. CDR3 length: 17 amino acids. The CDR3 coding sequence is TGTGCCAGCAGCTGGACCAGGGGCCCCCGGGTGGAAAACATTCAGTACTTC. Protein: CASSWTRGPRVENIQYF. Looking up the rest from reference TRBV7-8 and TRBJ2-4 gives the full variable domain: GAGVSQSPRYKVAKRGQDVALRCDPISGHVSLFWYQQALGQGPEFLTYFQNEAQLDKSGLPSDRFFAERPEGSVSTLKIQRTQQEDSAVYLCASSWTRGPRVENIQYFGAGTRLSVL.

The genes are TRBV14 and TRBJ1-1, with a possible D match to TRBD1 (5 bases). The CDR3 runs to 11 residues. V was pared by 4 bases and J by 8 bases, with 8 bases between. The V gene's germline CDR1 is SGHDN and CDR2 FVKESK. This CDR3 reads CASSLGGEAFF. The DNA of the CDR3 is TGTGCCAGCAGCCTGGGGGGGGAAGCTTTCTTT.

CDR3: CASSSGIDNEQFF. Here the CDR3 DNA reads TGTGCCAGCTCGAGCGGGATCGACAATGAGCAGTTCTTC. The chain uses TRBV18 and TRBJ2-1, with TRBD2 matching 7 bases. CDR3 size: 13 residues. V was pared by 6 bases and J by 5 bases, with 4 bases of the junction left unmatched. Germline V gene data show CDR1 as KGHSH and CDR2 as LQKENI.

This clone was counted only a few times. The chain uses TRBV29-1 and TRBJ1-2; D is unclear. The germline gives CDR1 SQVTM, CDR2 ANQGSEA. V was clipped by 4 bases and J by 6 bases, with 3 bases between them. The CDR3 consists of 9 residues. The CDR3 DNA sequence: TGCAGCGTTGTCGATGGCTACACCTTC. It yields the protein CSVVDGYTF. Combining the CDR3 with reference TRBV29-1 and TRBJ1-2 gives the whole variable domain SAVISQKPSRDICQRGTSLTIQCQVDSQVTMMFWYRQQPGQSLTLIATANQGSEATYESGFVIDKFPISRPNLTFSTLTVSNMSPEDSSIYLCSVVDGYTFGSGTRLTVV.

The J gene is TRBJ2-7, the V gene TRBV20-1, with D unclear. CDR1 DFQATT and CDR2 SNEGSKA come from the germline V gene (reference sequence). V lost 0 bases and J lost 7, with 7 bases in between. This CDR3 spans 11 amino acids. The CDR3 bases are TGCAGTGCTAGAGATGCCGGGGAGCAGTACGTC. Its translation: CSARDAGEQYV.

V is TRBV7-8 and J is TRBJ2-1; 12 bases agree with TRBD2. V lost 8 bases, J lost 0 bases, and 5 bases stayed unmatched. CDR3 size: 16 residues. Germline CDR1 is SGHVS and CDR2 is FQNEAQ. CDR3 sequence reads: CASWLAGGSSYNEQFF. The CDR3 coding sequence is TGTGCCAGCTGGCTAGCGGGAGGGAGCTCCTACAATGAGCAGTTCTTC.

The rearrangement links TRBV7-8 to TRBJ2-3, with TRBD2 matching 8 bases. Germline lookup yields CDR1 SGHVS and CDR2 FQNEAQ. The CDR3 extends over 15 amino acids. The V gene end was trimmed by 7 bases and the J gene end by 8 bases; junction bases not matched to a gene: 14. CDR3 region: CASTDPVVAGSTQYF. The CDR3 DNA reads as TGTGCCAGCACCGACCCGGTAGTAGCGGGAAGTACGCAGTATTTT.

The chain employs TRBV6-6 and TRBJ2-1, with D unresolved. Trimming shortened V by 0 bases and J by 5 bases, and 5 bases separated the two germline ends. The CDR3 has 13 amino acids. CDR1 is MNHNY, CDR2 SVGAGI, per germline (reference sequence). The CDR3 region is CASSYSRDNEQFF. DNA of the CDR3: TGTGCCAGCAGTTACTCCCGGGACAATGAGCAGTTCTTC.

This sequence joins TRBV25-1 and TRBJ1-6, with D uncertain. The CDR3 contains 12 residues. Germline CDR1 and CDR2: MGHDK and SYGVNS. V was cut by 6 bases and J by 16 bases, with 16 bases left in between. DNA of the CDR3: TGTGCCAGCAGCATGGGAGGGTACGGTCTCCACTTT. Protein: CASSMGGYGLHF.